This is a list of T cell receptor beta chains from one sample in a study of immune evolution from preneoplasia to lung adenocarcinoma. Produced via immunoSEQ multiplex PCR; TCRdb's table is partial and in-frame only. This table has about 5,700 clones, around 85% appearing once. The sequenced sample was FFPE adjacent normal lung tissue. Receptors were obtained from a person aged 65-85 years with lung adenocarcinoma. The CDR3 runs from the conserved cysteine through the conserved F or W. The D gene is left open where the match is weak. For some rows the clone size is stated as once, few or many, or as a class when expanded; others skip it.

>TRBJ1-1|NA|few|TRBV25-1
TGTGCCAGCAGTGAAAACCTTGAAGCTTTCTTT
CASSENLEAFF
>TRBJ1-2|NA|NA|TRBV7-2
TGTGCCAGCAGCTCGAATGGGGCCCGCTATGGCTACACCTTC
CASSSNGARYGYTF
>TRBJ1-6|TRBD1|NA|TRBV30
TGTGCCTGGAGCTTACAGGGGTACGGTTCACCCCTCCACTTT
CAWSLQGYGSPLHF
>TRBJ1-4|NA|NA|TRBV30
TGTGCCTGGAACCGGGACCATAATGAAAAACTGTTTTTT
CAWNRDHNEKLFF
>TRBJ1-1|NA|NA|TRBV28
TGTGCCAGCAGTCCCCTGGGCTTCATGAACACTGAAGCTTTCTTT
CASSPLGFMNTEAFF
>TRBJ2-5|TRBD1|few|TRBV5-1
TGCGCCAGCAGCGCTTGGGGACAGCCCCAAGAGACCCAGTACTTC
CASSAWGQPQETQYF
>TRBJ2-1|NA|NA|TRBV25-1
TGTGCCAGCAGTGACTCGAGGGGCCTCGACAATGAGCAGTTCTTC
CASSDSRGLDNEQFF
>TRBJ1-2|NA|NA|TRBV19
TGTGCCAGTAGTATATGGGACACTACTAACTATGGCTACACCTTC
CASSIWDTTNYGYTF
>TRBJ2-3|TRBD2|NA|TRBV4-2
TGTGCCAGCAGCCAAGACACTAGCGGGGGATATACGCAGTATTTT
CASSQDTSGGYTQYF
>TRBJ1-3|TRBD1|few|TRBV7-8
TGTGCCAGCAGCTTAGTCAGGGCAGGGGGCTCTGGAAACACCATATATTTT
CASSLVRAGGSGNTIYF
>TRBJ2-4|NA|NA|TRBV19
TGTGCCAGTAGGCCGGGGGACGGGAAAAACATTCAGTACTTC
CASRPGDGKNIQYF
>TRBJ2-3|NA|NA|TRBV4-3
TGCGCCAGCAGCCAAGATCAGGGGACAGATACGCAGTATTTT
CASSQDQGTDTQYF
>TRBJ2-7|TRBD1|few|TRBV7-9
TGTGCCAGCAGCTTAACTATCTTACAGGGGGCGGGAGAGCAGTACTTC
CASSLTILQGAGEQYF
>TRBJ1-1|NA|NA|TRBV14
TGTGCCAGCAGCCAAAGTCGAGGAAATGAAGCTTTCTTT
CASSQSRGNEAFF
>TRBJ2-6|TRBD1|NA|TRBV30
TGTGCCTGGTCCACCCGGGGACAGGGGTCTGGGGCCAACGTCCTGACTTTC
CAWSTRGQGSGANVLTF
>TRBJ1-5|NA|few|TRBV7-8
TGTGCCAGCAGCTTAGACGGGATGGCCTTTCTGCATTTT
CASSLDGMAFLHF
>TRBJ1-1|NA|NA|TRBV29-1
TGCAGCGTGACCCGGAGTTCGAACACTGAAGCTTTCTTT
CSVTRSSNTEAFF
>TRBJ2-2|NA|NA|TRBV4-3
TGCGCCAGCAGCCAAGTTAGTTCGACTCCCGGGGAGCTGTTTTTT
CASSQVSSTPGELFF
>TRBJ2-7|NA|once|TRBV2
TGTGCCAGCAGTGAATCAGCGACAGACTACGAGCAGTACTTC
CASSESATDYEQYF
>TRBJ2-5|TRBD1|NA|TRBV29-1
TGCAGCGTTTCACAGGGGGCCGAGACCCAGTACTTC
CSVSQGAETQYF
>TRBJ1-1|NA|NA|TRBV15
TGTGCCACCAGCAAAACAGGGATCCCTGAAGCTTTCTTT
CATSKTGIPEAFF
>TRBJ2-7|TRBD2|once|TRBV28
TGTGCCAGCAGTTTGGTAGCGGGAGAAACTTACGAGCAGTACTTC
CASSLVAGETYEQYF
>TRBJ2-5|TRBD1|NA|TRBV5-1
TGCGCCAGCCGGATACAGGGGTTCCAAGAGACCCAGTACTTC
CASRIQGFQETQYF
>TRBJ2-7|NA|NA|TRBV13
TGTGCCAGCAGCTCCCAGATAATAAGTGGCATAGGGTACGAGCAGTACTTC
CASSSQIISGIGYEQYF
>TRBJ1-1|TRBD1|NA|TRBV28
TGTGCCAGCACCCCGACAGGGGGCGCGGGAACTGAAGCTTTCTTT
CASTPTGGAGTEAFF
>TRBJ1-1|NA|NA|TRBV30
TGTGCCTGGAGCTTCGCTCGGCCGGTCGCTGAAGCTTTCTTT
CAWSFARPVAEAFF
>TRBJ2-2|NA|NA|TRBV28
TGTGCCAGTTTTGCCCACACCGGGGAGCTGTTTTTT
CASFAHTGELFF
>TRBJ2-2|NA|NA|TRBV29-1
TGCAGCGGGATGGGGACCGTAGAACAGAACACCGGGGAGCTGTTTTTT
CSGMGTVEQNTGELFF
>TRBJ2-7|TRBD2|large|TRBV2
TGTGCCAGCATTGACGGAGCTAGCGGAACTTACGAGCAGTACTTC
CASIDGASGTYEQYF
>TRBJ2-2|NA|few|TRBV19
TGTGCCAGTACATTCCCTGGACAGTACACCGGGGAGCTGTTTTTT
CASTFPGQYTGELFF
>TRBJ2-1|NA|NA|TRBV27
TGTGCCAGCAGTTTCTTGGCGGCACTAGGCAATGAGCAGTTCTTC
CASSFLAALGNEQFF
>TRBJ1-4|TRBD1|NA|TRBV28
TGTGCCAGCAGTTTATACGGACAGGCGGTTGAAAAACTGTTTTTT
CASSLYGQAVEKLFF
>TRBJ2-7|NA|NA|TRBV5-1
TGCGCCAGCAGCGTAGTGGCAGGGGCCTCCTACGAGCAGTACTTC
CASSVVAGASYEQYF
>TRBJ1-2|TRBD1|few|TRBV30
TGTGCCTGGGGTACAGGGGGAAGATATGGAGGCTACACCTTC
CAWGTGGRYGGYTF
>TRBJ2-5|NA|NA|TRBV7-2
TGTGCCAGCAGCCAAGGGGCTTCAGGGGCCCACGAGACCCAGTACTTC
CASSQGASGAHETQYF
>TRBJ2-6|NA|NA|TRBV7-2
TGTGCCAGCAGCTTTCTTCTTATGGGTGGGGCCAACGTCCTGACTTTC
CASSFLLMGGANVLTF
>TRBJ2-7|TRBD2|NA|TRBV4-1
TGCGCCAGCAGCCAAGAAAGGACTAGCGGGACCTACGAGCAGTACTTC
CASSQERTSGTYEQYF